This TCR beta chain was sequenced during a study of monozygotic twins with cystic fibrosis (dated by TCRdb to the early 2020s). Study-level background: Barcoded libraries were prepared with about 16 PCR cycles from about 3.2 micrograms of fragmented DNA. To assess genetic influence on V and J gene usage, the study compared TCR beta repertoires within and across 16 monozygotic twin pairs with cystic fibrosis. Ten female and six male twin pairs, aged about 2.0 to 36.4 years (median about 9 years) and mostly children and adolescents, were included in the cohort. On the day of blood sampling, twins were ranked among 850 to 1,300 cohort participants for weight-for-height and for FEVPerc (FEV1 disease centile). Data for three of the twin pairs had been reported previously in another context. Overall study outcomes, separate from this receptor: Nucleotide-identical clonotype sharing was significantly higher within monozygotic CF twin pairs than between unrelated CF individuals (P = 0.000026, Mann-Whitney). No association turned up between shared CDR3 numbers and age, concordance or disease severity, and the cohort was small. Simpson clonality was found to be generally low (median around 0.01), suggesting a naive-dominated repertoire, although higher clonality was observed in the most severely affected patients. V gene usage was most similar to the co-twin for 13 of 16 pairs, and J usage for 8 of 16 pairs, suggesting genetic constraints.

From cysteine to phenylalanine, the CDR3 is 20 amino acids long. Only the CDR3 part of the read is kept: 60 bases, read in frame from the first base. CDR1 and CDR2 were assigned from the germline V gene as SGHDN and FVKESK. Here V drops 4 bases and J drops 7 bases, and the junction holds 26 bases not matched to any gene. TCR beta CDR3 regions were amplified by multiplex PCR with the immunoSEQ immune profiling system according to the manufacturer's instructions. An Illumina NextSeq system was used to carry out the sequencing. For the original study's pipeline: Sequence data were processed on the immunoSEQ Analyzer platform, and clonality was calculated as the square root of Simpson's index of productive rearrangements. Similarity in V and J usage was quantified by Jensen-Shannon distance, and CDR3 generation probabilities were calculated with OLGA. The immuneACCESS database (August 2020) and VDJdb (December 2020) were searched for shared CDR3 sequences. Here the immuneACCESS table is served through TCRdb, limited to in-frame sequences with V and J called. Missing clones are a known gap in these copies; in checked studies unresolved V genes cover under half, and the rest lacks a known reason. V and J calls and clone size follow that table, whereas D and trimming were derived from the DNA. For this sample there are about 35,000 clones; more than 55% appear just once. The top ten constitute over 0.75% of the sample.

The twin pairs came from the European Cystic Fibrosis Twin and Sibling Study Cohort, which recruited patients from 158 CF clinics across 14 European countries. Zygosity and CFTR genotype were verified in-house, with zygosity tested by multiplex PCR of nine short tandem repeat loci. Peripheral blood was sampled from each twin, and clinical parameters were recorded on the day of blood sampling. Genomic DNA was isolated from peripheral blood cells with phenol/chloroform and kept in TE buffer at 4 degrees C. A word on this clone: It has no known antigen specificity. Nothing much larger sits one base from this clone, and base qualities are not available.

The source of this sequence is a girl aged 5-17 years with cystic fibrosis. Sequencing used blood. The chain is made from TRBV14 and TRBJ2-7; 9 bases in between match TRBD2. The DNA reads TGTGCCAGCAGCCGGATTAGCGGGAGAAACTACATTAGCTCCTACAATGAGCAGTACTTC. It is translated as CASSRISGRNYISSYNEQYF.